Listed below are T cell receptor beta chains from one sample, sequenced in a study of T cell changes during pregnancy in multiple sclerosis. Measured with immunoSEQ multiplex PCR; TCRdb has only the in-frame clones, and not every one. The profile covers roughly 40,000 clones, with roughly nine tenths appearing a single time and 0.4% to 0.6% taken by the ten largest. This specimen consisted of CD4+ T cells from peripheral blood mononuclear cells, obtained in the first trimester of pregnancy. The receptors stem from a female donor in good health, enrolled as a control in a pregnancy study. Each CDR3 is given with its conserved first and last residue. Expanded clones get a size class; other rows say once, few or many, or leave the size out.

v_gene	j_gene	abundance	CDR3aa
TRBV4-1	TRBJ1-1	.	CASSRSRPTGNEAFF
TRBV11-2	TRBJ2-1	.	CASSLDGGGSYNEQFF
TRBV4-1	TRBJ2-1	.	CASSPTWGTGGLYNEQFF
TRBV2	TRBJ1-5	once	CASSDWERNQPQHF
TRBV27	TRBJ2-5	.	CASSLSGGVRKTQYF
TRBV28	TRBJ2-1	.	CASSLPRTSGGAEQFF
TRBV18	TRBJ2-1	.	CASSPTSAVGDEQFF
TRBV7-3	TRBJ2-3	.	CASSLYPGEKGTDTQYF
TRBV4-2	TRBJ1-2	.	CASSQEWRGQGSGYTF
TRBV18	TRBJ1-2	.	CASSPAGEFYGYTF
TRBV4-3	TRBJ1-6	.	CASSQAGTAHSPLHF
TRBV5-4	TRBJ1-1	.	CASRTSGSRNTEAFF
TRBV6-5	TRBJ1-4	.	CASSPSVVEKLFF
TRBV5-1	TRBJ2-1	.	CASSYGGSGLNEQFF
TRBV7-2	TRBJ2-1	.	CASSLGSGVWYNEQFF
TRBV5-8	TRBJ1-4	.	CASSSAQGARSEKLFF
TRBV5-4	TRBJ1-1	once	CASSFGGRTEAFF
TRBV18	TRBJ1-5	few	CASSPSQGVAPQHF
TRBV29-1	TRBJ1-3	.	CSVVTGGGGNTIYF
TRBV5-8	TRBJ2-3	once	CASSLADTQYF
TRBV7-9	TRBJ2-7	.	CASSAPGQSLEQYF
TRBV7-2	TRBJ1-6	.	CASSLGTGSSPLHF
TRBV7-2	TRBJ2-3	.	CASSFWTGGTDTQYF
TRBV9	TRBJ1-5	.	CASSVGADQPQHF